The TCR beta chain under discussion was sequenced for a study of control samples from healthy donors and cancer patients (TCRdb year 2020). Receptor libraries were prepared by the immunoSEQ multiplex PCR assay. TCRdb re-hosts the immuneACCESS table, in-frame sequences only. Its copies lack some clones; in the studies checked, an unresolved V gene accounts for under half of them, and the cause for the rest is not known. The sample table records 130,000 or so clones; more than 70% of these occur just once. 30% to 40% of the sample lies in the top ten. Remarks on this clone: No antigen is known for it. Per-base qualities were not stored, and no clone one base away is much larger.

CDR1 is given as SNHLY and CDR2 as FYNNEI, both from the germline V gene. A distance of 13 bases separates the germline ends of V and J, which lose 5 bases and 12 bases respectively. The CDR3 runs 11 residues from the cysteine to the phenylalanine. The retained sequence is limited to the CDR3, 33 bases, with the frame set at the first base. The chain is made from TRBV2 and TRBJ2-5; the D region may be TRBD1 or TRBD2, each matching 5 bases equally. The sample was blood. The TCR comes from a man aged 45-65 years in good health. The DNA is as follows: TGTGCCAGCAGTCCCGGGACCGTGGAGTACTTC. It translates to CASSPGTVEYF.